Here is one T cell receptor beta chain with its context. Its antigen is as yet unknown. This entry is derived from a study of cytomegalovirus exposure and HLA in healthy donors. Whole-study results and caveats: In a later analysis, HLA-associated TCR beta chains were more clonally expanded than equally common others.

Primers included in the PCR were 60 Vbeta and 13 Jbeta primers. The method was immunoSEQ multiplex PCR; TCRdb's version includes in-frame clones alone and lacks a portion of them. The sample records about 180,000 clones, 75% to 85% being singletons. Germline V gives CDR1 LGHNA, CDR2 YNFKEQ. The CDR3 has 12 amino acids. The V gene lost 1 base and the J gene lost 13 bases, with 13 bases spanning the gap. V usage is TRBV4-2 and J usage is TRBJ1-2, with D possibly matching TRBD1 (6 bases). The sequencing sample was made of PBMCs. The sequence came from a man aged 18 to 30 in good health and CMV-seronegative. The CDR3 region is CASSQGVRGATF. In DNA form, the CDR3 reads TGTGCCAGCAGCCAAGGGGTGCGGGGGGCCACCTTC.